The rows below give T cell receptor beta chains drawn from one sample of a study of blood T cell repertoires in COVID-19. The method was immunoSEQ multiplex PCR; TCRdb's version includes in-frame clones alone and lacks a portion of them. Among 200,000 to 250,000 clones listed, roughly 85% were seen once. The sample comprised peripheral blood. The receptors derive from a man aged 45-60 years who had recovered from COVID-19. The CDR3 runs from the conserved cysteine through the conserved F or W.

>TRBV5-4|TRBJ1-1
CASSLTGMNTEAFF
>TRBV27|TRBJ1-1
CASSLSYRGRSEAFF
>TRBV6-5|TRBJ2-7
CASSRGGPYEQYF
>TRBV28|TRBJ2-7
CASSFIGGSPYEQYF
>TRBV6-5|TRBJ1-6
CASRGQVDNSPLHF
>TRBV6-2/TRBV6-3|TRBJ2-2
CASSTPHRTGVAGELFF
>TRBV5-1|TRBJ2-4
CASSPGTGRIIAKNIQYF
>TRBV6-1|TRBJ2-4
CASSEAHGLAVQNIQYF
>TRBV11-2|TRBJ2-7
CASSLGRTVSYEQYF
>TRBV11-2|TRBJ2-7
CASSLYYEQYF
>TRBV30|TRBJ2-7
CAWSSQHRSTGGEQYF
>TRBV3-1/TRBV3-2|TRBJ2-2
CASSQSLGDGRQNTGELFF
>TRBV11-3|TRBJ2-3
CASSLSRYGRTDTQYF
>TRBV10-2|TRBJ2-1
CASSESNGLAAQFF
>TRBV6-5|TRBJ1-2
CASRYTGGYTF
>TRBV15|TRBJ1-2
CATSRGRQGMVSGYTF
>TRBV29-1|TRBJ2-2
CSVGGGLAGHTGELFF
>TRBV12-3/TRBV12-4|TRBJ2-1
CASSPGHPGEQFF
>TRBV4-1|TRBJ2-1
CASSQDKGLAGGNEQFF
>TRBV9|TRBJ2-3
CASSAAGVSTDTQYF
>TRBV10-3|TRBJ2-3
CASQRQGDTDTQYF
>TRBV5-4|TRBJ2-2
CASSWASVTGELFF
>TRBV30|TRBJ1-2
CAWWQRANYGYTF
>TRBV19|TRBJ1-1
CASTRTGANTEAFF
>TRBV6-6|TRBJ2-3
CASRGTSGDTQYF
>TRBV28|TRBJ2-7
CASSDSGTGGYEQYF
>TRBV6-5|TRBJ1-6
CASRNRGGPLHF
>TRBV6-5|TRBJ1-2
CASSSHVGTGSYGYTF
>TRBV19|TRBJ2-1
CASSWDNSYNEQFF
>TRBV4-2|TRBJ2-1
CASSQDVGGIYNEQFF
>TRBV30|TRBJ1-5
CAWSRRGNQPQHF
>TRBV19|TRBJ1-2
CASSITPGQGTTITGYTF
>TRBV29-1|TRBJ2-1
CSVVGLAGETSYNEQFF
>TRBV11-2|TRBJ1-6
CASSVTANNSPLHF
>TRBV10-2|TRBJ2-3
CASSEIPGSTDTQYF
>TRBV5-1|TRBJ2-5
CASSPGTSRGETQYF
>TRBV28|TRBJ1-6
CASSPHGQARNSPLHF
>TRBV15|TRBJ1-5
CATRGPDRGNQPQHF
>TRBV6-7|TRBJ2-7
CASSYSGATYEQYF
>TRBV28|TRBJ2-1
CASSLATPYNEQFF
>TRBV28|TRBJ2-3
CASSPVRTSTDTQYF
>TRBV9|TRBJ1-2
CASRPDRGEGYTF
>TRBV30|TRBJ1-1
CAWSVGQINTEAFF
>TRBV4-2|TRBJ1-1
CASYGGGQGNTEAFF
>TRBV4-1|TRBJ1-4
CASSRQGFTNEKLFF
>TRBV28|TRBJ1-6
CASSAGHRRLNSPLHF
>TRBV5-6|TRBJ2-2
CASSFGGTSPGELFF
>TRBV11-3|TRBJ2-1
CASSPRLGSYNEQFF
>TRBV28|TRBJ1-5
CASSPARTGGNQPQHF
>TRBV2|TRBJ2-2
CATISGTNTGELFF
>TRBV18|TRBJ1-5
CASSPPGGGMNQPQHF
>TRBV7-2|TRBJ2-6
CASSFAGASSGANVLTF
>TRBV10-3|TRBJ2-7
CAISDPGQGAYEQYF
>TRBV19|TRBJ2-3
CASRNLWGDKRESADTQYF
>TRBV10-3|TRBJ1-1
CAISEGGARGTEAFF
>TRBV27|TRBJ2-7
CASRLTSGTEQYF